Presented here are 16 T cell receptor beta chains from one specimen sequenced in a study of cytomegalovirus exposure and HLA in healthy donors. The study ran its PCR with 60 Vbeta and 13 Jbeta primers. Assay used: immunoSEQ multiplex PCR; TCRdb lists only in-frame clones, some missing. The clone table shows about 140,000 clones, with the ten largest holding under 3.5%. The sample consisted of PBMCs. The source is a middle-aged man in good health and CMV-seronegative.

The rearrangement uses TRBV7-2 and TRBJ2-2; the match to TRBD1 covers 9 bases. CDR1 SGHTA and CDR2 FQGNSA come from the germline V gene. V shed 3 bases, J shed 7 bases, and the junction held 6 bases outside the gene matches. The CDR3 is 15 residues long. The CDR3 DNA reads TGTGCCAGCAGCTTGATGACAGGGGGAGGCGGGGAGCTGTTTTTT. Protein: CASSLMTGGGGELFF.

This chain links TRBV5-1 with TRBJ2-2, with 8 nucleotides matching TRBD1. The CDR3 extends over 18 amino acids. J was trimmed by 0 bases and V by 2 bases; bases with no gene match: 9. Looked up from germline, CDR1 is SGHRS and CDR2 is YFSETQ. In nucleotides, the CDR3 is TGCGCCAGCAGCTTTCTCACAGGGGGAGTTACGAACACCGGGGAGCTGTTTTTT. It encodes CASSFLTGGVTNTGELFF.

The V gene is TRBV7-9, the J gene TRBJ1-3; maybe TRBD1 (6 bases). The CDR3 totals 16 residues. Trimming left V 5 bases short and J 1 base short, with 15 bases between. The germline CDR1 and CDR2 sequences are SEHNR and FQNEAQ (reference sequence). The CDR3 DNA follows: TGTGCCAGCAGCCCTCCCCTCAGGGGATCTGGAAACACCATATATTTT. It codes for CASSPPLRGSGNTIYF.

The chain combines TRBV11-3 with TRBJ1-1; D gene ambiguous. From germline, CDR1 is SGHNT and CDR2 YENEEA. The CDR3 totals 12 residues. Trimming removed 4 bases at V and 4 bases at J, with 7 bases between. The CDR3 sequence is CASSSSGTEAFF. As DNA, the CDR3 is TGTGCCAGCAGCTCCTCCGGCACTGAAGCTTTCTTT.

The chain is built from TRBV28 and TRBJ1-4; 8 bases line up with TRBD1. Germline V CDR1 and CDR2: MDHEN, SYDVKM. V dropped 5 bases and J dropped 6; count of bases not matched to a gene: 17. This CDR3 is 18 amino acids long. CDR3 nucleotides: TGTGCCAGCAGTCCCGTTCAGGGGGCTGTAGGTTTCGATGAAAAACTGTTTTTT. Protein: CASSPVQGAVGFDEKLFF. The full variable domain, completed using reference TRBV28 and TRBJ1-4, is DVKVTQSSRYLVKRTGEKVFLECVQDMDHENMFWYRQDPGLGLRLIYFSYDVKMKEKGDIPEGYSVSREKKERFSLILESASTNQTSMYLCASSPVQGAVGFDEKLFFGSGTQLSVL.

Remarks on this clone: A junction end diverges from the germline sequence, so it may reflect a read error. This sequence joins TRBV5-4 and TRBJ2-7; the match to TRBD1 covers 10 bases. The length of the CDR3 is 15 residues. From germline, CDR1 is SGHNT and CDR2 YYREEE (reference sequence). The CDR3 loop reads CASSFLGDRGYKQYF. DNA of the CDR3: TGTGCCAGCAGCTTTTTAGGGGACAGGGGCTACAAGCAGTACTTC. The complete variable domain, with remaining parts taken from reference TRBV5-4 and TRBJ2-7, reads ETGVTQSPTHLIKTRGQQVTLRCSSQSGHNTVSWYQQALGQGPQFIFQYYREEENGRGNFPPRFSGLQFPNYSSELNVNALELDDSALYLCASSFLGDRGYKQYFGPGTRLTVT.

This sequence joins TRBV13 and TRBJ1-4; 9 positions match TRBD1. Germline lookup yields CDR1 PRHDT and CDR2 FYEKMQ (reference sequence). With V trimmed by 6 bases and J by 7 bases, 6 bases remained unmatched. CDR3 length equals 14 residues. The CDR3 here is CASRTGTGSEKLFF. The DNA for the CDR3 is TGTGCCAGCAGAACCGGGACAGGGAGTGAAAAACTGTTTTTT.

The chain links TRBV7-9 to TRBJ1-1; D is possibly TRBD1 (5 bases). Trimming cost V 1 base and J 6 bases, with 9 bases left between them. The CDR3 is 13 amino acids. Per germline, CDR1 SEHNR and CDR2 FQNEAQ (reference sequence). The CDR3 bases are TGTGCCAGCAGCTTAGGGCAGGGCTCTGAAGCTTTCTTT. This codes for CASSLGQGSEAFF.

The chain has TRBV4-3 and TRBJ1-4; D is perhaps TRBD1 (5 bases). The CDR3 has 13 residues. CDR1 is LGHNA, CDR2 YSLEER, per germline. Trimming left V 0 bases short and J 12 bases short, with 11 bases between. The DNA for the CDR3 is TGCGCCAGCAGCCAAGAAGCAGGGACTCAACTGTTTTTT. The encoded protein is CASSQEAGTQLFF.

The rearrangement joins TRBV19 to TRBJ2-2; D is undetermined. Germline-derived CDR1 and CDR2 are LNHDA and SQIVND (reference sequence). The length of the CDR3 is 13 residues. V lost 0 bases and J 7 bases, leaving 6 bases between the germline ends. The CDR3 coding sequence is TGTGCCAGTAGTATAGACGAGGACGGGGAGCTGTTTTTT. Its translation is CASSIDEDGELFF.

This chain uses TRBV6-5 with TRBJ1-2, with D possibly TRBD1 on 5 matching bases. CDR3 size: 14 residues. The germline V and J ends were trimmed by 5 bases and 8 bases, with 18 bases remaining between them. In germline, CDR1 is MNHEY, CDR2 SVGAGI. CDR3 region: CASSPRGTRGGYTF. The CDR3 nucleotides read TGTGCCAGCAGTCCCCGGGGAACGCGGGGCGGCTACACCTTC.

This chain uses TRBV9 with TRBJ2-3; 11 positions match TRBD2. The CDR3 is 15 amino acids. Germline V gene data show CDR1 as SGDLS and CDR2 as YYNGEE. J gave up 4 bases and V 6 bases, and 7 bases lay outside the gene matches. CDR3 DNA sequence: TGTGCCAGCACCCTTAGCGGGGGGGCCGCAGATACGCAGTATTTT. Amino acids: CASTLSGGAADTQYF. Filled out from reference TRBV9 and TRBJ2-3, the complete variable domain reads DSGVTQTPKHLITATGQRVTLRCSPRSGDLSVYWYQQSLDQGLQFLIQYYNGEERAKGNILERFSAQQFPDLHSELNLSSLELGDSALYFCASTLSGGAADTQYFGPGTRLTVL.

The rearrangement uses TRBV6-5 and TRBJ1-3; unclear D gene. CDR3 length: 14 amino acids. Looked up from germline, CDR1 is MNHEY and CDR2 is SVGAGI. With 2 bases removed from V and 1 base from J, the gap between germline ends came to 6 bases. The CDR3 DNA sequence: TGTGCCAGCAGTTACGTGCGGTCTGGAAACACCATATATTTT. Translated: CASSYVRSGNTIYF.

The chain carries TRBV5-6 and TRBJ1-1, with TRBD1 identical over 11 bases. Germline CDR1 is SGHDT and CDR2 is YYEEEE. V was clipped by 3 bases and J by 5 bases; unmatched bases: 3. CDR3 length equals 14 residues. In nucleotides, the CDR3 is TGTGCCAGCAGCTGGGGGACAGGGGGGACTGAAGCTTTCTTT. This encodes CASSWGTGGTEAFF.

The chain combines TRBV19 with TRBJ2-2; D is perhaps TRBD1 (6 bases). Per germline, CDR1 LNHDA and CDR2 SQIVND (reference sequence). CDR3 length equals 15 residues. Trimming removed 7 bases at V and 4 bases at J, with 16 bases between. The CDR3 DNA reads TGTGCCAGTAATAATAGGGTAGGGGGCACCGGGGAGCTGTTTTTT. Protein sequence: CASNNRVGGTGELFF.

The genes are TRBV6-5 and TRBJ2-5, with TRBD1 as a possible D gene (6 bases). Germline V gene data show CDR1 as MNHEY and CDR2 as SVGAGI. The V end was cut by 5 bases, the J end by 5 bases, with 12 bases between. This CDR3 is 13 amino acids long. The CDR3 nucleotides read TGTGCCAGCAGTAGGGGGTCCTGGGAGACCCAGTACTTC. It specifies CASSRGSWETQYF.